The clone carrying this T cell receptor (beta chain) occurred once. Antigen: not known. This sample is part of a study of shared clonotypes between healthy human individuals. Study-level results: The genetic and exposure-history diversity represented was limited by few donors. Estimated richness values were generally larger in naive subsets than in memory subsets.

Trimming took off 5 bases at V and 2 bases at J, with 8 bases between the two ends. Germline loops: CDR1 SSHAT, CDR2 FNYEAQ (reference sequence). This CDR3 has 13 residues. Under the authors' procedure: In the immunoSEQ data, sequences were junction-only and lacked quality scores, so filtering differed. Method: immunoSEQ multiplex PCR; TCRdb's copy keeps in-frame clones and lacks some. The D gene and trimming were derived from the DNA, and the V and J assignments and clone size from that table. The sample lists 2 million to 3 million clones, 80% to 95% seen once, with approximately 0.35% in the top ten.

The V and J genes are TRBV7-7 and TRBJ2-3; D remains unclear. The sequenced sample consisted of naive CD4+ T cells from PBMCs. Sample subset: CD45RA+ positively selected. This TCR was sampled from a man younger than 30 in good health. Some clones in this sample may be carry-over from other donors' samples. DNA of the CDR3: TGTGCCAGCAGCCTTAACCCCACAGATACGCAGTATTTT. Its protein product is CASSLNPTDTQYF.